This T cell receptor beta chain is drawn from a study of T cells in Graves' hyperthyroidism and ophthalmopathy. The investigators amplified TCR beta CDR3 regions from RNA transcripts. TCR CDR3 regions were first amplified by RT-PCR with HTBI primers. One entry per CDR3 protein, called by TCRdb with MiXCR from the multiplex PCR reads. This sample has under 350,000 distinct CDR3 sequences, with around 23% found just once. The CDR3 runs to 16 residues. Germline assignment: CDR1 LGHDT and CDR2 YNNKEL (reference sequence). V lost 4 bases and J lost 7; bases outside the gene matches: 8. The specimen sequenced was blood. The J gene is TRBJ2-1, the V gene TRBV3-1; TRBD2 agrees at 12 bases. This receptor was obtained from a woman between 50 and 59 years old with Graves' hyperthyroidism. The CDR3 spells CASSRRTSGKGNEQFF. The CDR3 DNA follows: TGTGCCAGCAGCCGCCGGACTAGCGGGAAGGGAAATGAGCAGTTCTTC.